The TCR beta chain under discussion was sequenced for a study of T-cell reconstitution after alpha-beta-depleted transplantation in children. Preparation of the TCRbeta library involved a method that used unique molecular identifiers. TCRdb called the PCR reads again in MiXCR, with one record for every CDR3 protein. Altogether around 400,000 distinct CDR3 sequences are present, around 9.9% being singletons, with the ten largest covering nearly 5.5%. The table lists this clonotype with many counts. The TCR was taken from a human donor who donated a stem cell graft to a child with acute myeloid leukemia. The sample was PBMCs from the stem cell graft donor, taken from the stem cell graft.

The CDR3 DNA sequence: TGTGCCAGCTCACCAGATAGCAATCAGCCCCAGCATTTT. Its protein product is CASSPDSNQPQHF. The rearrangement joins TRBV18 to TRBJ1-5; D uncertain. CDR3 length equals 13 residues. Trimming cost V 2 bases and J 0 bases, with 2 bases left between them. Germline CDR1 and CDR2: KGHSH and LQKENI.